The 27 T cell receptor beta chains in this list originate from one sample, sequenced in a study of cytomegalovirus exposure and HLA in healthy donors. Vbeta (60) and Jbeta (13) primers were used in the PCR. Sequencing used immunoSEQ multiplex PCR; TCRdb keeps in-frame clones, though not all of them. The sample lists 30,000 to 40,000 clones, approximately 67% seen once, with over 9.5% in the top ten. Material: PBMCs. Receptors were obtained from a man in his forties or fifties in good health and CMV-seropositive.

V and J are TRBV28 and TRBJ2-5; 13 bases fit TRBD2. The V and J ends lost 9 bases and 0 bases, in that order; junction bases with no gene match: 13. Per germline, CDR1 MDHEN and CDR2 SYDVKM. The CDR3 is 18 residues long. CDR3 in amino acids: CASRSGTSGVVYQETQYF. DNA for the CDR3: TGTGCCAGTCGCTCCGGGACTAGCGGGGTTGTGTACCAAGAGACCCAGTACTTC.

V gene TRBV15 combines with J gene TRBJ1-6; D is unclear. Looked up from germline, CDR1 is LNHNV and CDR2 is YYDKDF (reference sequence). With 8 bases removed from V and 0 bases from J, the gap between germline ends came to 17 bases. CDR3 length equals 17 residues. Here the CDR3 DNA reads TGTGCCACCCGGGGAAACGCCGCGAGCTCCTATAATTCACCCCTCCACTTT. This sequence encodes CATRGNAASSYNSPLHF.

This clone turned up a few times. The chain recombines TRBV15 with TRBJ2-7; D might be TRBD1 (7 bases). Trimming took off 3 bases at V and 7 bases at J, with 16 bases between the two ends. CDR3 length equals 14 residues. The germline V gene has CDR1 LNHNV and CDR2 YYDKDF (reference sequence). The CDR3 spells CATSSVEGAGEQYF. CDR3 bases: TGTGCCACCAGCAGTGTAGAGGGGGCGGGAGAGCAGTACTTC.

The V call is TRBV30, the J call TRBJ2-7; TRBD1 is a possible D gene (6 bases). This CDR3 has 17 residues. Trimming cost V 3 bases and J 1 base, with 22 bases left between them. From germline, CDR1 is GTSNPN and CDR2 SVGIG (reference sequence). DNA for the CDR3: TGTGCCTGGAGCCGAGCCTTGGGGGCGAGTGTGTCCTACGAGCAGTACTTC. Its translation: CAWSRALGASVSYEQYF.

The chain uses TRBV11-2 and TRBJ2-1; tentatively, D is TRBD2 (6 bases). Trimming took 0 bases from V and 1 from J, leaving 7 bases between them. Germline V lookup: CDR1 SGHAT, CDR2 FQNNGV. CDR3 size: 15 residues. The CDR3 region is CASSLDRGSYNEQFF. The CDR3 DNA reads TGTGCCAGCAGCTTAGATCGGGGGTCCTACAATGAGCAGTTCTTC.

This chain connects TRBV6-1 to TRBJ2-7; TRBD1 might be the D (6 bases). The V end lost 0 bases, the J end lost 0 bases, and 9 bases lay between the germline ends. The germline CDR1 and CDR2 sequences are MNHNS and SASEGT. This CDR3 is 15 amino acids long. CDR3 nucleotides: TGTGCCAGCAGTGAAGCCCTGACAGGCTCCTACGAGCAGTACTTC. This translates into CASSEALTGSYEQYF.

This clone has more than one count but fewer than ten. V gene TRBV5-1 combines with J gene TRBJ2-5; 13 bases agree with TRBD2. The CDR3 length is 17 residues. V shed 4 bases, J shed 6 bases, and the junction held 12 bases outside the gene matches. Germline values: CDR1 SGHRS, CDR2 YFSETQ. CDR3 amino acids: CASSRRLAGGRWKTQYF. DNA of the CDR3: TGCGCCAGCAGCCGAAGACTAGCGGGGGGCCGTTGGAAGACCCAGTACTTC.

J is TRBJ1-4 and V is TRBV11-2; D might be TRBD1 (6 bases). Germline values: CDR1 SGHAT, CDR2 FQNNGV. CDR3 length equals 15 residues. With 1 base removed from V and 10 bases from J, the gap between germline ends came to 16 bases. In DNA, the CDR3 is TGTGCCAGCAGCTTAGTTTGGGGCAGGGGCGGAAAACTGTTTTTT. The encoded protein is CASSLVWGRGGKLFF.

The genes are TRBV19 and TRBJ2-3; 9 bases match TRBD1. Per the germline V gene, CDR1 is LNHDA and CDR2 is SQIVND (reference sequence). CDR3 length: 16 amino acids. The V segment lost 5 bases and the J segment 1 base; nucleotides outside the gene matches: 7. This CDR3 is CASSPRQGGGTDTQYF. Written as DNA, the CDR3 is TGTGCCAGTAGTCCTCGACAGGGGGGAGGCACAGATACGCAGTATTTT.

The chain is built from TRBV14 and TRBJ2-3, with D possibly being TRBD2 (5 bases). Per the germline V gene, CDR1 is SGHDN and CDR2 is FVKESK. This CDR3 region has 13 residues. The V end was cut by 9 bases, the J end by 2 bases, with 12 bases between. The CDR3 DNA is TGTGCCAGTACGAGAGGGTTCACAGATACGCAGTATTTT. Translating it yields CASTRGFTDTQYF.

This chain links TRBV11-2 with TRBJ1-2, with unresolved D. Trimming removed 3 bases from V and 4 bases from J, with 12 bases in between. Germline CDR1 reads SGHAT; CDR2 reads FQNNGV. This CDR3 is built from 14 residues. CDR3 protein: CASSFDGEFYGYTF. CDR3 nucleotide sequence: TGTGCCAGCAGCTTCGACGGGGAATTCTATGGCTACACCTTC.

V is TRBV7-2 and J is TRBJ1-1, with 8 bases fitting TRBD1. Germline CDR1 SGHTA, CDR2 FQGNSA. This CDR3 has 13 amino acids. J was trimmed by 6 bases and V by 3 bases; bases with no gene match: 3. Here the CDR3 DNA reads TGTGCCAGCAGCTTCACACAGGGGGCTGAAGCTTTCTTT. Translating gives CASSFTQGAEAFF.

This clone was counted a few times. V gene TRBV7-6 combines with J gene TRBJ1-1; the D gene is possibly TRBD1 (6 bases). Trimming removed 5 bases from V and 5 bases from J, with 15 bases in between. CDR3 length equals 14 residues. Germline V gene lookup returns CDR1 SGHVS and CDR2 FNYEAQ. CDR3 nucleotides: TGTGCCAGCAGCAACAGGGAGGGTGGAACTGAAGCTTTCTTT. It specifies CASSNREGGTEAFF.

The rearrangement links TRBV6-1 to TRBJ2-1; 14 nucleotides align to TRBD2. V lost 10 bases and J lost 9; bases outside the gene matches: 5. The length of the CDR3 is 13 residues. CDR1 MNHNS and CDR2 SASEGT come from the germline V gene. The CDR3 sequence: CATRTSGGIEQFF. The CDR3 DNA sequence: TGTGCCACCCGGACTAGCGGGGGGATTGAGCAGTTCTTC.

The V gene is TRBV30, the J gene TRBJ1-1; a weak D match, TRBD1 (6 bases). CDR1 is GTSNPN, CDR2 SVGIG, per germline (reference sequence). The V and J ends lost 4 bases and 5 bases respectively, with 14 bases between them. This CDR3 is built from 13 residues. CDR3 sequence reads: CAWIIQGRTEAFF. In nucleotides, the CDR3 is TGTGCCTGGATTATACAGGGAAGGACTGAAGCTTTCTTT.

V usage is TRBV29-1 and J usage is TRBJ1-1, with 7 positions matching TRBD1. V dropped 2 bases and J dropped 1; count of bases not matched to a gene: 4. Germline assignment: CDR1 SQVTM and CDR2 ANQGSEA. The CDR3 runs to 14 residues. CDR3 in DNA: TGCAGCGTTGAAAAGGACAGGACGAACACTGAAGCTTTCTTT. Encoded protein: CSVEKDRTNTEAFF.

The chain couples TRBV7-2 to TRBJ2-5, with TRBD1 matching over 8 bases. Losses at the gene ends were 3 bases for V and 2 bases for J; bases not matched to a gene: 5. The CDR3 contains 15 residues. Germline CDR1 reads SGHTA; CDR2 reads FQGNSA. CDR3 loop: CASSFSGQGQETQYF. The CDR3 nucleotides read TGTGCCAGCAGCTTTTCTGGACAGGGTCAAGAGACCCAGTACTTC. Using reference TRBV7-2 and TRBJ2-5 for the parts outside the CDR3, the full variable domain is GAGVSQSPSNKVTEKGKDVELRCDPISGHTALYWYRQSLGQGLEFLIYFQGNSAPDKSGLPSDRFSAERTGGSVSTLTIQRTQQEDSAVYLCASSFSGQGQETQYFGPGTRLLVL.

This clone was counted once. This sequence joins TRBV7-2 and TRBJ2-7; 8 bases are a match to TRBD2. CDR1 is SGHTA and CDR2 is FQGNSA in the germline V gene. The CDR3 is 16 residues long. Unmatched junction bases numbered 7, after V lost 3 bases and J lost 0 bases. This CDR3 reads CASSFRTSLTSYEQYF. The CDR3 bases are TGTGCCAGCAGCTTTCGGACTAGCTTAACCTCCTACGAGCAGTACTTC.

The chain carries TRBV9 and TRBJ1-2; 8 bases fit TRBD1. The V gene's germline CDR1 is SGDLS and CDR2 YYNGEE. CDR3 length equals 15 residues. Trimming at V came to 0 bases and at J to 4 bases, leaving 5 bases not matched to a gene. The CDR3 loop reads CASSVAAGGTYGYTF. CDR3 nucleotide sequence: TGTGCCAGCAGCGTAGCGGCAGGGGGCACCTATGGCTACACCTTC. Full variable domain (missing parts from reference TRBV9 and TRBJ1-2): DSGVTQTPKHLITATGQRVTLRCSPRSGDLSVYWYQQSLDQGLQFLIQYYNGEERAKGNILERFSAQQFPDLHSELNLSSLELGDSALYFCASSVAAGGTYGYTFGSGTRLTVV.

This chain joins TRBV25-1 and TRBJ1-1; D is unresolved. Germline V lookup: CDR1 MGHDK, CDR2 SYGVNS. V was cut by 7 bases and J by 1 base, with 10 bases left in between. This CDR3 comprises 13 residues. The CDR3 region is CASTKGANTEAFF. DNA of the CDR3: TGTGCCAGCACTAAGGGAGCGAACACTGAAGCTTTCTTT.

The chain combines TRBV7-3 with TRBJ1-1; tentative D call: TRBD1 (6 bases). Trimming pared 1 base from V and 4 bases from J, leaving 10 bases between. The CDR3 has 14 residues. Germline CDR1 and CDR2: SGHTA and FQGTGA. Written as DNA, the CDR3 is TGTGCCAGCAGCTTAAACAGGGAGCCCACTGAAGCTTTCTTT. It codes for CASSLNREPTEAFF.

The rearrangement uses TRBV5-6 and TRBJ2-7; maybe TRBD2 (6 bases). V was trimmed by 2 bases and J by 7 bases, leaving 13 bases between them. The CDR3 has 13 amino acids. From germline, CDR1 is SGHDT and CDR2 YYEEEE. The CDR3 DNA reads TGTGCCAGCAGCTTCGACACGGGGAGGGAGCAGTACTTC. Its translation is CASSFDTGREQYF. Full variable domain (remainder filled in from reference TRBV5-6 and TRBJ2-7): DAGVTQSPTHLIKTRGQQVTLRCSPKSGHDTVSWYQQALGQGPQFIFQYYEEEERQRGNFPDRFSGHQFPNYSSELNVNALLLGDSALYLCASSFDTGREQYFGPGTRLTVT.

The sample holds a few counts of this clone. The gene calls are TRBV19 and TRBJ2-4; 10 positions match TRBD2. V dropped 3 bases and J dropped 0; count of bases not matched to a gene: 14. The CDR3 spans 20 residues. Germline V gives CDR1 LNHDA, CDR2 SQIVND (reference sequence). Written as DNA, the CDR3 is TGTGCCAGTAGTATGAATGGGCTAGCGGGAGCTAACATAGCCAAAAACATTCAGTACTTC. This gives the protein CASSMNGLAGANIAKNIQYF.

In its sample, this clone was seen a few times. The chain joins TRBV15 to TRBJ2-2; a possible D gene is TRBD2 (6 bases). Germline-derived CDR1 and CDR2 are LNHNV and YYDKDF (reference sequence). This CDR3 comprises 13 residues. Trimming stripped 7 bases from V and 4 bases from J, with 10 bases between. CDR3 amino acids: CATKGRSTGELFF. CDR3 nucleotide sequence: TGTGCCACCAAGGGGAGGAGCACCGGGGAGCTGTTTTTT.

The J gene is TRBJ2-2, the V gene TRBV6-1; unclear D gene. Trimming stripped 2 bases from V and 6 bases from J, with 7 bases between. This CDR3 comprises 13 residues. Germline CDR1 reads MNHNS; CDR2 reads SASEGT. The CDR3 protein is CASSEIAPGELFF. The CDR3 nucleotides read TGTGCCAGCAGTGAAATAGCCCCCGGGGAGCTGTTTTTT.

This clone was seen just once. J is TRBJ2-3 and V is TRBV9; 13 nucleotides match TRBD2. The J segment lost 5 bases and the V segment lost 3 bases, leaving 6 bases of the junction unmatched. CDR1 and CDR2 (germline): SGDLS, YYNGEE. The CDR3 sequence is 16 residues long. Here the CDR3 reads CASSEGLAGTEDTQYF. In nucleotides, the CDR3 is TGTGCCAGCAGCGAGGGACTAGCGGGGACGGAAGATACGCAGTATTTT.

The gene calls are TRBV5-8 and TRBJ1-1, with TRBD1 identical over 8 bases. Germline lookup yields CDR1 SGHTS and CDR2 YDEGEE. Germline trimming cut 4 bases from V and 4 bases from J; bases unmatched to any gene: 3. The CDR3 spans 13 residues. CDR3 in amino acids: CASSQTGGTEAFF. As DNA, the CDR3 is TGTGCCAGCAGCCAAACAGGGGGCACTGAAGCTTTCTTT.